This T cell receptor beta chain stems from a study of cytomegalovirus exposure and HLA in healthy donors. Produced via immunoSEQ multiplex PCR; TCRdb's table is partial and in-frame only. In the table there are about 150,000 clones, around nine tenths of which are singletons. Germline loops: CDR1 SGHRS, CDR2 YFSETQ. This CDR3 contains 16 residues. J was trimmed by 4 bases and V by 4 bases; bases with no gene match: 9. The chain is built from TRBV5-1 and TRBJ2-2, with TRBD2 identical over 8 bases. This clonotype was sampled from a woman under 30 in good health and CMV-seropositive. The sequenced material came from PBMCs. For the CDR3, the DNA is TGCGCCAGCAGCCCCCTCAGCGGGAGTCCCACCGGGGAGCTGTTTTTT. Residues: CASSPLSGSPTGELFF. The variable domain in full, with the rest retrieved from reference TRBV5-1 and TRBJ2-2, is KAGVTQTPRYLIKTRGQQVTLSCSPISGHRSVSWYQQTPGQGLQFLFEYFSETQRNKGNFPGRFSGRQFSNSRSEMNVSTLELGDSALYLCASSPLSGSPTGELFFGEGSRLTVL.